The sequence of this TCR beta chain was determined in a study of low-dose radiotherapy and immunotherapy resistance in tumors. CDR3 length: 15 amino acids. Trimming removed 6 bases from V and 9 bases from J; junction bases left unmatched: 15. In germline, CDR1 is SNHLY, CDR2 FYNNEI. The sample's time point: after trial treatment. As to treatment: LDRT plus nivolumab, ipilimumab, low-dose cyclophosphamide and aspirin (RACIN trial). cDNA synthesis used a TRAV/TRBV-specific primer set for both chains. Amplification, which lasted around 18 PCR cycles, used a constant-region primer and V-primer adapter to amplify TCRs. TCRdb reprocessed the reads with MiXCR, giving one entry per CDR3 protein. Of about 44,000 distinct CDR3 sequences listed, under 30% are singletons.

This TCR derives from a male donor with prostate cancer. Sample: PBMCs, taken after low-dose radiotherapy plus immunotherapy. The chain employs TRBV2 and TRBJ2-3; 7 bases line up with TRBD2. The CDR3 DNA sequence: TGTGCCAGCAGGAGGGCCGCGGGAGCGGTTCGGACGCAGTATTTT. This sequence encodes CASRRAAGAVRTQYF.